This TCR beta chain was sequenced during a study of T cell changes during pregnancy in multiple sclerosis. TCRdb keeps only in-frame clones here, not all; method: immunoSEQ multiplex PCR. The sample gives some 87,000 clones, more than 90% of which show up once; 1.1% is in the top ten. This specimen consisted of peripheral blood, obtained in the second trimester of pregnancy. This TCR was recovered from a female donor with multiple sclerosis, enrolled in a pregnancy study.

The CDR3 bases are TGTGCCAGCAGCGGCGGGATACTTAGCAATCAGCCCCAGCATTTT. Protein sequence: CASSGGILSNQPQHF. The V and J genes are TRBV5-6 and TRBJ1-5; no firm D call. Germline V gives CDR1 SGHDT, CDR2 YYEEEE. The CDR3 totals 15 residues. V was clipped by 4 bases and J by 0 bases, with 11 bases between them.